This T cell receptor beta chain was identified during a study of blood T cell repertoires in COVID-19. Study overall: Whether acute or convalescent, the COVID-19 samples came from the United States, Italy and Spain. PBMCs, B-cell-depleted T cells, or T cells provided the cDNA or gDNA that made up the material.

Germline values: CDR1 LNHDA, CDR2 SQIVND (reference sequence). The CDR3 spans 16 residues. V was clipped by 3 bases and J by 5 bases, with 17 bases between them. Methods used by the authors: Estimation of nucleated cell counts relied on the amplification of reference gene primers. TCRdb keeps only in-frame clones here, not all; method: immunoSEQ multiplex PCR. That table gives V, J and clone size, and the DNA gave D and trimming. The table includes fewer than 70,000 clones, roughly 80% detected once. The TCR sequence derives from a woman over 75 with acute or convalescent COVID-19. Sequencing was performed on peripheral blood. This chain links TRBV19 with TRBJ2-1, with a weak D call TRBD1 (5 bases). CDR3 nucleotide sequence: TGTGCCAGTAGTATGCGCCGGACAAACCCCAACAATGAGCAGTTCTTC. It is translated as CASSMRRTNPNNEQFF.